A single sample gave rise to the 28 T cell receptor beta chains below, sequenced in a study of blood T cell repertoires in COVID-19. Data came from immunoSEQ multiplex PCR; TCRdb stores just in-frame clones and leaves some out. The table has under 250,000 clones, more than 75% seen once; the top ten hold over 9%. The sample consisted of peripheral blood. These receptors were obtained from an elderly man with acute or convalescent COVID-19.

This clone was recorded only once. The chain links TRBV5-1 to TRBJ2-1, with 8 bases that match TRBD2. Unmatched junction bases numbered 6, after V lost 3 bases and J lost 7 bases. The germline CDR1 and CDR2 sequences are SGHRS and YFSETQ. CDR3 length: 14 amino acids. The CDR3 DNA reads as TGCGCCAGCAGCTCATTAGCGGGAAGGAATGAGCAGTTCTTC. This gives the protein CASSSLAGRNEQFF.

V is TRBV12-3 or TRBV12-4 and J is TRBJ2-1, with D perhaps matching TRBD1 (6 bases). The V end lost 6 bases, the J end lost 6 bases, and 9 bases lay between the germline ends. There are 12 residues in the CDR3. The CDR3 nucleotides read TGTGCCAGCAGGATACAGGGCAATGAGCAGTTCTTC. Amino acid sequence: CASRIQGNEQFF.

The CDR3: CASSSGEGNTIYF. CDR3 bases: TGTGCCAGCAGCTCTGGGGAGGGAAACACCATATATTTT. V is TRBV11-2 and J is TRBJ1-3; D is unresolved. The CDR3 has 13 residues. Germline-derived CDR1 and CDR2 are SGHAT and FQNNGV. Trimming pared 4 bases from V and 4 bases from J, leaving 8 bases between.

The gene calls are TRBV19 and TRBJ2-3; D gene uncertain. Deletions cut 5 bases from V and 3 bases from J, with 12 bases between. This CDR3 has 14 residues. Germline CDR1 and CDR2: LNHDA and SQIVND (reference sequence). The CDR3 nucleotides read TGTGCCAGTAGTTTGGGCTCGTCGACAGATACGCAGTATTTT. Protein product: CASSLGSSTDTQYF.

V usage is TRBV19 and J usage is TRBJ2-1; 7 bases agree with TRBD1. CDR1 LNHDA and CDR2 SQIVND come from the germline V gene (reference sequence). The CDR3 totals 12 residues. The CDR3 region has the DNA TGTGCGACGGGACAGTTAAACAATGAGCAGTTCTTC. This sequence encodes CATGQLNNEQFF.

J is TRBJ1-4 and V is TRBV28, with D maybe TRBD1 (5 bases). V was trimmed by 5 bases and J by 0 bases, leaving 10 bases between them. Germline assignment: CDR1 MDHEN and CDR2 SYDVKM. The CDR3 totals 15 residues. CDR3 bases: TGTGCCAGCAGTCTCACGGGGGCAACTAATGAAAAACTGTTTTTT. Protein product: CASSLTGATNEKLFF.

This clone was counted a single time. The chain employs TRBV7-2 and TRBJ2-5; weak D call: TRBD1 (5 bases). V lost 3 bases to trimming and J lost 4 bases, with 15 bases between them. The CDR3 runs to 15 residues. The germline V gene encodes CDR1 SGHTA and CDR2 FQGNSA. DNA for the CDR3: TGTGCCAGCAGCTTGACCCCTATGGGGCCAGAGACCCAGTACTTC. Translated, it gives CASSLTPMGPETQYF.

The chain recombines TRBV7-8 with TRBJ1-2; 8 bases agree with TRBD1. The V and J ends lost 5 bases and 2 bases, in that order; junction bases with no gene match: 7. CDR3 length equals 15 residues. Per the germline V gene, CDR1 is SGHVS and CDR2 is FQNEAQ. The CDR3 sequence: CASSKRTGFNYGYTF. The CDR3 DNA is TGTGCCAGCAGCAAACGGACAGGGTTCAACTATGGCTACACCTTC.

The J gene is TRBJ1-1, the V gene TRBV2, with 9 bases that match TRBD1. Germline trimming cut 4 bases from V and 5 bases from J; bases unmatched to any gene: 8. In germline, CDR1 is SNHLY, CDR2 FYNNEI. The CDR3 sequence is 15 residues long. CDR3 loop: CASSGDREVRTEAFF. CDR3 sequence (DNA): TGTGCCAGCAGTGGGGACAGGGAGGTGAGAACTGAAGCTTTCTTT.

The chain recombines TRBV4-2 with TRBJ2-2; D remains ambiguous. V gave up 0 bases and J gave up 4 bases, with 15 bases separating them. The CDR3 is 17 residues long. CDR1 is LGHNA, CDR2 YNFKEQ, per germline. The CDR3 coding sequence is TGTGCCAGCAGCCAAGATGGATTCGCAGGCGTCACCGGGGAGCTGTTTTTT. Translated, it gives CASSQDGFAGVTGELFF.

V gene TRBV18 combines with J gene TRBJ1-1, with D hard to call. CDR3 length: 13 residues. V was shortened by 3 bases and J by 6 bases, with 11 bases between the two germline ends. The germline gives CDR1 KGHSH, CDR2 LQKENI. CDR3 in amino acids: CASSPSGWAEAFF. Written as DNA, the CDR3 is TGTGCCAGCTCACCGAGCGGATGGGCTGAAGCTTTCTTT. Drawing the rest from reference TRBV18 and TRBJ1-1, the complete variable domain is NAGVMQNPRHLVRRRGQEARLRCSPMKGHSHVYWYRQLPEEGLKFMVYLQKENIIDESGMPKERFSAEFPKEGPSILRIQQVVRGDSAAYFCASSPSGWAEAFFGQGTRLTVV.

This rearrangement joins TRBV7-2 to TRBJ2-1, with a tentative D call TRBD1 (6 bases). Trimming cost V 5 bases and J 2 bases, with 10 bases left between them. The length of the CDR3 is 14 residues. Germline V gene lookup returns CDR1 SGHTA and CDR2 FQGNSA. The CDR3 coding sequence is TGTGCCAGCAGCCAGGCAGGGGCCTACAATGAGCAGTTCTTC. Translation gives CASSQAGAYNEQFF. The variable domain in full, completed from reference TRBV7-2 and TRBJ2-1, reads GAGVSQSPSNKVTEKGKDVELRCDPISGHTALYWYRQSLGQGLEFLIYFQGNSAPDKSGLPSDRFSAERTGGSVSTLTIQRTQQEDSAVYLCASSQAGAYNEQFFGPGTRLTVL.

The V call is TRBV25-1, the J call TRBJ1-2, with TRBD1 identical over 8 bases. The V segment lost 4 bases and the J segment 0 bases; nucleotides outside the gene matches: 7. CDR3 length: 16 amino acids. CDR1 and CDR2 from the germline V gene are MGHDK and SYGVNS. The CDR3 DNA is TGTGCCAGCAGTGCTATGGGACAGGCTGCTAACTATGGCTACACCTTC. This codes for CASSAMGQAANYGYTF.

The chain employs TRBV28 and TRBJ1-1; perhaps TRBD1 as D (6 bases). The CDR3 sequence is 14 residues long. The ends were cut back, 2 bases at V and 3 bases at J, with 10 bases in the middle. Germline CDR1 is MDHEN and CDR2 is SYDVKM. CDR3 nucleotides: TGTGCCAGCAGTTTAATAGGGGGATACACTGAAGCTTTCTTT. This translates into CASSLIGGYTEAFF.

This clone came up a few times. The rearrangement uses TRBV5-1 and TRBJ1-1, with TRBD1 matching over 8 bases. With 2 bases clipped from V and 1 base from J, the junction kept 1 base outside the gene matches. The CDR3 consists of 14 residues. Germline CDR1 reads SGHRS; CDR2 reads YFSETQ. The CDR3 DNA is TGCGCCAGCAGCTTACAGGGGGGGAACACTGAAGCTTTCTTT. Translating gives CASSLQGGNTEAFF.

The chain is built from TRBV3-1 (or the pseudogene TRBV3-2) and TRBJ2-1; 13 nucleotides agree with TRBD2. There are 17 residues in the CDR3. CDR1 and CDR2 from the germline V gene are LGHDT and YNNKEL (reference sequence). The junction had 8 bases not matched to a gene; V was cut back by 1 base and J by 8 bases. The CDR3 is CASSQVWTSGSKDEQFF. In nucleotides, the CDR3 is TGTGCCAGCAGCCAAGTTTGGACTAGCGGGAGTAAGGATGAGCAGTTCTTC.

The chain couples TRBV6-6 to TRBJ1-3; D is perhaps TRBD1 (5 bases). Per the germline V gene, CDR1 is MNHNY and CDR2 is SVGAGI (reference sequence). V dropped 1 base and J dropped 2 bases, with 12 bases sitting between them. The CDR3 extends over 16 amino acids. The CDR3 DNA is TGTGCCAGCAGTTACTTGTGGGGCCGCGCTGGAAACACCATATATTTT. Translation: CASSYLWGRAGNTIYF.

CDR3 protein: CASSEAQRAFF. The CDR3 nucleotides are TGTGCCAGCAGTGAAGCACAGAGAGCTTTCTTT. The chain has TRBV25-1 and TRBJ1-1; no reliable D call. Germline V gives CDR1 MGHDK, CDR2 SYGVNS. V dropped 2 bases and J dropped 10 bases, with 8 bases sitting between them. The CDR3 is 11 residues long.

The V gene is TRBV7-2, the J gene TRBJ2-1, with TRBD2 matching 12 bases. Per the germline V gene, CDR1 is SGHTA and CDR2 is FQGNSA. The V segment lost 5 bases and the J segment 4 bases; nucleotides outside the gene matches: 6. CDR3 size: 16 residues. DNA for the CDR3: TGTGCCAGCAGCCCCCGGACTAGCGGGATATACAATGAGCAGTTCTTC. Its translation is CASSPRTSGIYNEQFF.

This clone appeared once. This sequence joins TRBV18 and TRBJ1-1; D is uncertain. Germline V lookup: CDR1 KGHSH, CDR2 LQKENI. Trimming left V 8 bases short and J 1 base short, with 8 bases between. There are 12 residues in the CDR3. CDR3 protein: CASLRGNTEAFF. The DNA of the CDR3 is TGTGCCAGCCTGAGAGGGAACACTGAAGCTTTCTTT.

This chain links TRBV12-3 or TRBV12-4 with TRBJ1-2; 7 bases match TRBD1. The junction had 1 base not matched to a gene; V was cut back by 2 bases and J by 4 bases. The CDR3 sequence is 13 residues long. The CDR3 spells CASSLNRGYGYTF. The CDR3 DNA reads TGTGCCAGCAGTTTAAACAGGGGCTATGGCTACACCTTC.

The gene calls are TRBV10-3 and TRBJ2-7; the match to TRBD1 covers 7 bases. The CDR3 spans 14 residues. Germline CDR1 is ENHRY and CDR2 is SYGVKD. With V trimmed by 4 bases and J by 1 base, 4 bases remained unmatched. The CDR3: CAISGTGTSYEQYF. As DNA, the CDR3 is TGTGCCATCAGTGGGACAGGTACGTCCTACGAGCAGTACTTC.

This chain joins TRBV7-9 and TRBJ2-6; tentatively, D is TRBD2 (5 bases). CDR1 and CDR2 (germline): SEHNR, FQNEAQ (reference sequence). CDR3 length: 15 residues. The V end was cut by 0 bases, the J end by 4 bases, with 7 bases between. CDR3 loop: CASSLAAAGANVLTF. For the CDR3, the DNA is TGTGCCAGCAGCTTAGCAGCGGCCGGGGCCAACGTCCTGACTTTC.

This clone occurred once. Other DNA variants within this sample encode the same CDR3. V and J are TRBV5-1 and TRBJ1-4; D is perhaps TRBD1 (5 bases). Germline CDR1 SGHRS, CDR2 YFSETQ. CDR3 length: 15 amino acids. The V and J ends lost 0 bases and 4 bases respectively, with 10 bases between them. This chain's CDR3 is CASSLEGRVNEKLFF. In DNA, the CDR3 is TGCGCCAGCAGCTTGGAGGGCAGGGTTAATGAAAAACTGTTTTTT.

In this sample, this clone turned up once. The J gene is TRBJ2-7, the V gene TRBV28, with a possible D match to TRBD1 (6 bases). The V and J ends lost 8 bases and 6 bases respectively, with 17 bases between them. CDR1 is MDHEN, CDR2 SYDVKM, per germline. The CDR3 runs to 13 residues. The chain's CDR3 is CASLGGQKTEQYF. In nucleotides, the CDR3 is TGTGCCAGCCTAGGGGGTCAGAAAACCGAGCAGTACTTC.

Comments on this clone: Other DNA sequences of this sample code for an identical CDR3. The genes are TRBV19 and TRBJ1-5, with D uncertain. This CDR3 is 14 amino acids long. The V gene's germline CDR1 is LNHDA and CDR2 SQIVND (reference sequence). V lost 1 base, J lost 3 bases, and 7 bases lay in between. The CDR3 region is CASSIVENNQPQHF. DNA of the CDR3: TGTGCCAGTAGTATAGTAGAGAACAATCAGCCCCAGCATTTT.

Only a few counts were recorded for this clone. The rearrangement links TRBV5-8 to TRBJ1-4; no clear D. Trimming stripped 3 bases from V and 3 bases from J, with 12 bases between. The germline V gene has CDR1 SGHTS and CDR2 YDEGEE. The CDR3 is 15 amino acids. The CDR3 reads CASSSEGLPNEKLFF. The CDR3 nucleotides read TGTGCCAGCAGCTCAGAGGGTTTGCCTAATGAAAAACTGTTTTTT. Full variable domain (rest looked up from reference TRBV5-8 and TRBJ1-4): EAGVTQSPTHLIKTRGQQATLRCSPISGHTSVYWYQQALGLGLQFLLWYDEGEERNRGNFPPRFSGRQFPNYSSELNVNALELEDSALYLCASSSEGLPNEKLFFGSGTQLSVL.

A single count supports this clone. The rearrangement links TRBV3-1 (or the pseudogene TRBV3-2) to TRBJ1-5; no definite D call. This CDR3 is 13 amino acids long. Trimming stripped 1 base from V and 5 bases from J, with 6 bases between. Germline CDR1 reads LGHDT; CDR2 reads YNNKEL (reference sequence). CDR3 region: CASSQGRDQPQHF. CDR3 DNA sequence: TGTGCCAGCAGCCAAGGGCGGGATCAGCCCCAGCATTTT.